In its sample, the clone carrying this T cell receptor beta chain was seen a few times. The CDR3 has 14 amino acids. Trimming took 3 bases from V and 6 from J; bases not matched to a gene: 3. From germline, CDR1 is SGDLS and CDR2 YYNGEE. The data belong to a study of identical twins. Each CDR3 protein gets one entry after TCRdb re-called the 5' RACE reads with MiXCR. Among some 240,000 distinct CDR3 sequences listed, about 8.3% were seen once. This sample was shared with a second study, whose subject was yellow fever vaccine responses in identical twins.

The sequencing sample was made of CD8+ T cells sorted from blood. The chain links TRBV9 to TRBJ1-5, with 10 bases matching TRBD1. The sequence came from a woman under 30 in good health. The CDR3 protein is CASSGQGASQPQHF. DNA for the CDR3: TGTGCCAGCAGCGGACAGGGGGCGAGTCAGCCCCAGCATTTT.